Given below is one TCR beta chain in context. Its antigen is unknown. Per the germline V gene, CDR1 is SGHAT and CDR2 is FQNNGV. The CDR3 runs 16 residues. Amplification used 60 Vbeta primers and 13 Jbeta primers. Some clones are missing from TCRdb's copy, which holds only in-frame ones; the method was immunoSEQ multiplex PCR. The table has tens of thousands of clones, about 77% seen once. These data come from a study of cytomegalovirus exposure and HLA in healthy donors. Broader study findings: With later analysis, a missense DCLRE1C variant became linked to TCR beta V- and J-gene trimming.

This receptor was obtained from a man aged 30-40 years in good health and CMV-seropositive. The sequenced material came from PBMCs. This sequence joins TRBV11-2 and TRBJ2-5; 7 bases agree with TRBD2. The DNA matches TRBJ2-7 better at its end, which makes the J call doubtful. The CDR3 DNA reads as TGTGCCAGCAGCTTATTTCCGCGGGGGTCCTCCTACGAGCAGTACTTC. Its protein is CASSLFPRGSSYEQYF.